This note documents a single TCR beta chain sequence. Its antigen is still unknown. The sample comes from a study of T cell responses to AZD1222 COVID-19 vaccine. Study-level findings and limits: Nearly half of the spike-specific TCRs reportedly recognize variant regions that carry no mutations. Dominant at 160-218 and 743-854, vaccine-associated CD4 TCRs also spanned spike. At baseline, seropositivity was found in only six or seven AZD1222 recipients.

Germline CDR1 is LGHNA and CDR2 is YNFKEQ. Trimming shortened V by 3 bases and J by 1 base, and 17 bases separated the two germline ends. This CDR3 has 17 residues. TCRdb's copy holds only in-frame clones and misses some; the assay was immunoSEQ multiplex PCR. The sample consists of over 95,000 clones, 80% to 95% of them appearing once. Sequenced material: peripheral blood, taken on day 0 of AZD1222 vaccination. This TCR came from an adult in good health. The V gene is TRBV4-2, the J gene TRBJ2-3, with D maybe TRBD2 (6 bases). CDR3: CASSHSGTGGGTDTQYF. Written as DNA, the CDR3 is TGTGCCAGCAGCCACTCAGGTACCGGGGGTGGCACAGATACGCAGTATTTT.